In this sample, the clone carrying this TCR beta chain turned up a few times. These data come from a study of blood T cell repertoires in COVID-19. This table comes from immunoSEQ multiplex PCR, and its TCRdb copy is limited to in-frame clones, with some not included. The data show some 160,000 clones, approximately 90% seen once. The TCR originated in a woman between 70 and 85 years old with COVID-19, enrolled during active disease. Sequencing was performed on peripheral blood.

The CDR3 here is CSASFLAGGDYNEQFF. The CDR3 DNA reads as TGCAGTGCTAGTTTCCTAGCGGGGGGAGATTACAATGAGCAGTTCTTC. V is TRBV20-1 and J is TRBJ2-1, with 11 nucleotides matching TRBD2. Germline V CDR1 and CDR2: DFQATT, SNEGSKA (reference sequence). There are 16 residues in the CDR3. The junction had 8 bases not matched to a gene; V was cut back by 3 bases and J by 4 bases.